This T cell receptor (beta chain) was sequenced for a study of cytomegalovirus exposure and HLA in healthy donors. Study context: Later, an analysis reported that the 120 or so validation repertoires had used the same platform as the approximately 660 first-cohort repertoires. General study points: In vitro assays verified that three CMV-associated chains recognized CMV antigens specifically.

The table came from immunoSEQ multiplex PCR; TCRdb's copy has only in-frame clones and leaves some out. This table has about 58,000 clones, roughly 90% appearing once. Notes on this clone: Its target is not known.

The donors were part of the validation cohort, which consisted of over a hundred subjects and was separate from the first cohort of under 750 subjects. This receptor was obtained from a man younger than 35 in good health and CMV-seronegative. The sequenced material came from PBMCs.

CDR3 protein: CASSQRTEIYEQYF. The CDR3 DNA sequence: TGTGCCAGTAGTCAACGGACAGAGATCTACGAGCAGTACTTC. The V call is TRBV19, the J call TRBJ2-7; D is possibly TRBD1 (6 bases). This CDR3 has 14 residues. Trimming took 5 bases from V and 3 from J, leaving 14 bases between them. The V gene's germline CDR1 is LNHDA and CDR2 SQIVND (reference sequence).